This is a list of T cell receptor beta chains from one sample in a study of shared clonotypes between healthy human individuals. The table came from immunoSEQ multiplex PCR; TCRdb's copy has only in-frame clones and leaves some out. The sample has about 1.5 million clones; approximately 98% are singletons. Specimen: naive CD4+ T cells sorted from blood. These receptors all come from a man aged 25-45 years in good health. CDR3s include the opening cysteine and the closing phenylalanine or tryptophan. The D gene is left open where the match is weak. Clone size is shown for a subset of rows, as once, few, many or a class of expanded clone.

size | J | V | D | DNA | CDR3
NA | TRBJ2-1 | TRBV18 | TRBD2 | TGTGCCAGCTCTCCAATAGCGGGAACAGGTGGCAATGAGCAGTTCTTC | CASSPIAGTGGNEQFF
NA | TRBJ2-5 | TRBV5-1 | NA | TGCGCCAGCAGCCCCGGCGGTACTTTGGAAGAGACCCAGTACTTC | CASSPGGTLEETQYF
NA | TRBJ1-1 | TRBV30 | NA | TGTGCCTGGTTCTGGGGACTGAACACTGAAGCTTTCTTT | CAWFWGLNTEAFF
NA | TRBJ1-2 | TRBV6-1 | NA | TGTGCCAGCAGTGAAACGCGCGGGGGGACCTATGGCTACACCTTC | CASSETRGGTYGYTF
NA | TRBJ1-2 | TRBV5-1 | NA | TGCGCCAGCAGTCCGGGACTGACGGGGAACTATGGCTACACCTTC | CASSPGLTGNYGYTF
NA | TRBJ1-1 | TRBV2 | NA | TGTGCCAGCAGCGCGGGAGGGACTCACACTGAAGCTTTCTTT | CASSAGGTHTEAFF
NA | TRBJ2-2 | TRBV19 | TRBD2 | TGTGCCAGTAGTATCGGGAGACTAGCGGGGGGAACCGGGGAGCTGTTTTTT | CASSIGRLAGGTGELFF
NA | TRBJ1-5 | TRBV4-2 | TRBD1 | TGTGCCAGCAGCCTAGACAGGGGGCAGGACAATCAGCCCCAGCATTTT | CASSLDRGQDNQPQHF
NA | TRBJ2-7 | TRBV11-2 | NA | TGTGCCAGCAGCTCACTGGTCTGGTACGAGCAGTACTTC | CASSSLVWYEQYF
NA | TRBJ1-4 | TRBV5-1 | NA | TGCGCCAGCAGGCGCGACCTGGGGGCAACTAATGAAAAACTGTTTTTT | CASRRDLGATNEKLFF
NA | TRBJ2-1 | TRBV7-7 | TRBD1 | TGTGCTAGCAGACCTCTCAGGGGGCGGAATGAGCAGTTCTTC | CASRPLRGRNEQFF
NA | TRBJ2-5 | TRBV15 | NA | TGTGCCACCAGCAGAGTGCGGGTGAGGGGCCAAGAGACCCAGTACTTC | CATSRVRVRGQETQYF
NA | TRBJ2-7 | TRBV29-1 | TRBD2 | TGCAGCGTTGAAGATCCAGCGGGAGGTCCCTACGAGCAGTACTTC | CSVEDPAGGPYEQYF
NA | TRBJ2-7 | TRBV7-6 | NA | TGTGCCAGCAGTATGCCGGGACCCGGATTATACGAGCAGTACTTC | CASSMPGPGLYEQYF
NA | TRBJ2-3 | TRBV5-1 | TRBD2 | TGCGCCAGCAGCACTGGACTAGCGGGACTCAATACGCAGTATTTT | CASSTGLAGLNTQYF
NA | TRBJ2-5 | TRBV7-9 | TRBD2 | TGTGCCAGCAGCGTAGTAGCGGGAGCGGGAGAGACCCAGTACTTC | CASSVVAGAGETQYF
once | TRBJ1-1 | TRBV6-5 | NA | TGTGCCAGCAGTTCCCCGAGGAGGGCGGGGACTGAAGCTTTCTTT | CASSSPRRAGTEAFF
NA | TRBJ2-1 | TRBV27 | TRBD2 | TGTGCCAGCAGTCTCGATTTGGGACTAGCGGGAGCGCGCAATGAGCAGTTCTTC | CASSLDLGLAGARNEQFF
NA | TRBJ2-5 | TRBV6-1 | NA | TGTGCCAGCAGCCCCGTGGGGGCAGCCCAAGAGACCCAGTACTTC | CASSPVGAAQETQYF
NA | TRBJ2-1 | TRBV5-4 | TRBD1 | TGTGCCAGCAGCAGGGACAGGGTTAATGAGCAGTTCTTC | CASSRDRVNEQFF
NA | TRBJ1-1 | TRBV5-4 | NA | TGTGCCAGCAGCTTGCCCGGCCTCCGGACAGCTACGAACACTGAAGCTTTCTTT | CASSLPGLRTATNTEAFF
NA | TRBJ1-2 | TRBV27 | TRBD1 | TGTGCCAGCAGTTTATCCCGGGACAGGGTTCGACACTATGGCTACACCTTC | CASSLSRDRVRHYGYTF
NA | TRBJ1-5 | TRBV7-9 | TRBD1 | TGTGCCAGCAGCTTTGGACAGGCCGATCAGCCCCAGCATTTT | CASSFGQADQPQHF
NA | TRBJ2-7 | TRBV5-5 | NA | TGTGCCAGCAGCTTGGTATCAGGCAGCGAGTACTTC | CASSLVSGSEYF
NA | TRBJ2-2 | TRBV5-1 | NA | TGCGCCAGCAACCTAATCGGGGCAGGGCTCGCCACCGGGGAGCTGTTTTTT | CASNLIGAGLATGELFF
NA | TRBJ2-1 | TRBV4-2 | TRBD2 | TGTGCCAGCAGCCAAGAACTAGCGGGAGGTATCGATGAGCAGTTCTTC | CASSQELAGGIDEQFF
NA | TRBJ2-5 | TRBV6-6 | NA | TGTGCCAGCAGTTACCTGACAGACGGGGAGACCCAGTACTTC | CASSYLTDGETQYF
NA | TRBJ2-7 | TRBV6-4 | TRBD2 | TGTGCCAGCAGGGATTGCTGGGCGGGAGCGCGGGAGCAGTACTTC | CASRDCWAGAREQYF
NA | TRBJ1-1 | TRBV5-1 | NA | TGCGCCAGCAGCCGTAACCAGGGAGACACTGAAGCTTTCTTT | CASSRNQGDTEAFF
NA | TRBJ2-1 | TRBV19 | TRBD2 | TGTGCCAGTAGGTCTAGCGGGAGTGTGGATGAGCAGTTCTTC | CASRSSGSVDEQFF
NA | TRBJ2-2 | TRBV18 | NA | TGTGCCAGCTCACAGAAGAGGACAGCGAACACCGGGGAGCTGTTTTTT | CASSQKRTANTGELFF
NA | TRBJ2-7 | TRBV4-1 | NA | TGCGCCAGCAGCCAGACTTCTCGACCCTACGAGCAGTACTTC | CASSQTSRPYEQYF
NA | TRBJ2-1 | TRBV19 | NA | TGTGCCAGTAGTGTCGGGACGTTGAATGAGCAGTTCTTC | CASSVGTLNEQFF
NA | TRBJ2-7 | TRBV5-4 | NA | TGTGCCAGCAGCTTCTCGGCGGTGCAAGAGGTCGAGCAGTACTTC | CASSFSAVQEVEQYF
NA | TRBJ2-7 | TRBV11-2 | NA | TGTGCCAGCAGCTTAGTCGGGTCCCCCTACGAGCAGTACTTC | CASSLVGSPYEQYF
NA | TRBJ2-7 | TRBV9 | TRBD2 | TGTGCCAGCAGCGTAGGGGGAGCTAGCGGGGCCTACGAGCAGTACTTC | CASSVGGASGAYEQYF
NA | TRBJ2-7 | TRBV5-1 | TRBD2 | TGCGCCAGCAGCTTGAATTTAGCGGGGCAAGGTTACGAGCAGTACTTC | CASSLNLAGQGYEQYF
NA | TRBJ2-1 | TRBV9 | TRBD2 | TGTGCCAGCAGCGTAGTGTCTAGCGGGAGAAATGAGCAGTTCTTC | CASSVVSSGRNEQFF
NA | TRBJ2-1 | TRBV19 | NA | TGTGCCAGTAGGATGCGGCCGACGGGAGACCACAATGAGCAGTTCTTC | CASRMRPTGDHNEQFF
NA | TRBJ1-5 | TRBV19 | NA | TGTGCCAGTAGTCTGCGGCGTCGACATCAGCCCCAGCATTTT | CASSLRRRHQPQHF
NA | TRBJ2-1 | TRBV7-8 | NA | TGTGCCAGCAGCTCTACAGGGACTAATGAGCAGTTCTTC | CASSSTGTNEQFF
NA | TRBJ2-6 | TRBV7-9 | NA | TGTGCCAGCAGACACTATGACAGCCACCGATCTGGGGCCAACGTCCTGACTTTC | CASRHYDSHRSGANVLTF
NA | TRBJ1-4 | TRBV7-2 | NA | TGTGCCAGCAGCTTAGTTGGAGGGACTATAGGTGAAAAACTGTTTTTT | CASSLVGGTIGEKLFF
once | TRBJ1-1 | TRBV2 | TRBD1 | TGTGCCAGCAGTGAAAGGACAGGGGGCACTGAAGCTTTCTTT | CASSERTGGTEAFF
once | TRBJ1-5 | TRBV6-5 | NA | TGTGCCAGCAGTAGGGACTACAAGGGTCGGCCCCAGCATTTT | CASSRDYKGRPQHF